The text below deals with one T cell receptor beta chain. Its binding antigen is unknown. Base qualities were left out, and no much larger clone turns up one base away. Its CDR3 holds 15 amino acids, cysteine through phenylalanine. Only CDR3 DNA is held: 45 bases, read in frame from base 1. CDR1 MNHEY and CDR2 SMNVEV are derived from the germline V gene (reference sequence). V trim: 6 bases; J trim: 5 bases; unmatched bases: 9. The data were taken from a study of siplizumab effects on memory and regulatory T cells (dated by TCRdb to about 2019). Background for the entire study: The effect of the anti-CD2 antibody siplizumab on alloreactive T-cell subsets was examined in allogeneic mixed lymphocyte reactions constructed from human PBMCs. Study-wide findings and limitations: Siplizumab significantly reduced the cumulative frequency of alloreactive sequences traceable to unstimulated CD4+ memory T cells. Among mappable alloreactive CD4+ clones, an average Treg-derived fraction of almost 70% was observed with siplizumab, compared with 26.9% in control reactions. Because sequences below about 10^-5 frequency were poorly captured, only a minor fraction of alloreactive clones could be mapped to unstimulated subsets. Compared with memory T cells, unstimulated naive T cells appeared more diverse, and naive cells seemed to make a substantial contribution to the alloresponse. For roughly 80-96% of proliferating CD4+ or CD8+ clones, no naive or memory phenotype could be assigned. No functional confirmation was obtained for the suppressive function of proliferating Tregs from siplizumab cultures.

The library was prepared using the immunoSEQ multiplex PCR assay. Each sample had 80,000 to 100,000 TCR templates assayed by the deep sequencing platform. Genomic DNA extracted from sorted T cells was used for TCRbeta CDR3 sequencing. Under the source paper's analysis protocol: The R programming language was used for clonal analysis of TCRbeta CDR3 data. Alloreactive CD4+ and CD8+ clones were identified by comparing unstimulated samples to CFSE-low samples taken after the reaction. Alloreactive CD4+ clones were assigned to regulatory or non-regulatory origin by matching sequences to sorted unstimulated Treg and non-Treg repertoires. TCRdb provides this immuneACCESS table in a form limited to in-frame rearrangements. Some clones are lacking; in checked studies, under half of them reflect an unresolved V gene, and why the rest are absent is not known. V and J calls and clone size are given by that table; D and trimming were obtained from the DNA. Present in this sample are 85,000 or so clones, approximately 95% of which were seen just once. The top ten constitute less than 20% of the sample.

Sorted unstimulated T cells and proliferating T cells recovered from mixed lymphocyte reactions were subjected to TCRbeta CDR3 sequencing. Fresh whole blood from around 10 HLA-typed healthy donors was used as the source from which PBMCs were isolated. The sample taken for sequencing was CD8+ T cells sorted from blood. This clonotype originated in a human donor in good health. The rearrangement joined TRBV27 to TRBJ2-2; 7 of the junction bases match TRBD1. The CDR3 reads CASSLGDRATGELFF. The bases read TGTGCCAGCAGCTTGGGAGACAGGGCGACCGGGGAGCTGTTTTTT.